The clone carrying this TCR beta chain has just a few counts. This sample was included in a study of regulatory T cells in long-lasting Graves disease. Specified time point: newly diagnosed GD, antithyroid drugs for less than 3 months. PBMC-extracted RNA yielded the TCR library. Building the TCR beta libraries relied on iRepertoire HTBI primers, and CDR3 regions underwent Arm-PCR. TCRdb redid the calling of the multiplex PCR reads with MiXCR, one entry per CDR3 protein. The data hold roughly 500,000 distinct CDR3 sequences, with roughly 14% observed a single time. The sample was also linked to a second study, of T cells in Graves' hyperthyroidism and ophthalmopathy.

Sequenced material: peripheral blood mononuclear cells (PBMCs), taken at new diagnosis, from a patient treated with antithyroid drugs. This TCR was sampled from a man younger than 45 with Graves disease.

The CDR3 loop reads CASSFDNNGLGETQYF. As DNA, the CDR3 is TGCGCCAGCAGCTTCGACAATAACGGTTTGGGGGAGACCCAGTACTTC. The gene calls are TRBV5-1 and TRBJ2-5, with D hard to call. CDR3 length: 16 amino acids. V dropped 2 bases and J dropped 5 bases, with 19 bases sitting between them. Looked up from germline, CDR1 is SGHRS and CDR2 is YFSETQ.